These 27 T cell receptor beta chains were sequenced from one sample in a study of cytomegalovirus exposure and HLA in healthy donors. Researchers ran the PCR with 60 Vbeta and 13 Jbeta primers. Generated by immunoSEQ multiplex PCR, the TCRdb table keeps only in-frame clones and is missing some. The sample shows tens of thousands of clones, over 60% of them seen only once. The sequenced sample consisted of PBMCs. Source of these receptors: a man in his fifties or sixties in good health and CMV-seronegative.

The chain employs TRBV5-1 and TRBJ2-7; TRBD1 matches at 10 bases. The germline V gene encodes CDR1 SGHRS and CDR2 YFSETQ. The CDR3 is 13 residues long. J was trimmed by 6 bases and V by 4 bases; bases with no gene match: 4. The CDR3 bases are TGCGCCAGCAGCCAGACAGGGGGCGGCGAGCAGTACTTC. The encoded protein is CASSQTGGGEQYF.

The chain employs TRBV19 and TRBJ2-5; 14 positions match TRBD2. Germline V gene lookup returns CDR1 LNHDA and CDR2 SQIVND (reference sequence). The CDR3 has 15 amino acids. The ends lost 8 bases at V and 4 bases at J; junction bases unmatched: 6. In DNA form, the CDR3 reads TGTGCCAGTCAGACTAGCGGGGGGGAGGGAGAGACCCAGTACTTC. Translation: CASQTSGGEGETQYF.

This chain uses TRBV10-3 with TRBJ2-6; D ambiguous. V was cut by 0 bases and J by 0 bases, with 12 bases left in between. The CDR3 loop spans 18 amino acids. Germline loops: CDR1 ENHRY, CDR2 SYGVKD. CDR3 region: CAISESGAVSSGANVLTF. The CDR3 bases are TGTGCCATCAGTGAGTCAGGAGCAGTGAGCTCTGGGGCCAACGTCCTGACTTTC.

This chain uses TRBV5-6 with TRBJ1-2, with 10 bases identical to TRBD1. The V gene's germline CDR1 is SGHDT and CDR2 YYEEEE. The J segment lost 7 bases and the V segment lost 6 bases, leaving 15 bases of the junction unmatched. This CDR3 spans 16 amino acids. CDR3 sequence: CASTIGGGQGLSGYTF. The CDR3 region has the DNA TGTGCCAGCACCATAGGTGGGGGACAGGGGCTCAGTGGCTACACCTTC.

This rearrangement joins TRBV19 to TRBJ1-3; D remains ambiguous. V dropped 1 base and J dropped 2 bases, with 12 bases sitting between them. The CDR3 spans 16 residues. Germline loops: CDR1 LNHDA, CDR2 SQIVND (reference sequence). The CDR3 here is CASSIVGERPGNTIYF. In DNA form, the CDR3 reads TGTGCCAGTAGTATAGTCGGCGAGAGGCCTGGAAACACCATATATTTT.

The V gene is TRBV7-3, the J gene TRBJ2-6, with a weak D call TRBD1 (7 bases). This CDR3 spans 17 amino acids. Trimming removed 5 bases at V and 0 bases at J, with 14 bases between. The germline CDR1 and CDR2 sequences are SGHTA and FQGTGA. CDR3: CASSRRDRSSGANVLTF. The CDR3 bases are TGTGCCAGCAGCAGGCGGGACAGAAGCTCTGGGGCCAACGTCCTGACTTTC.

The chain combines TRBV29-1 with TRBJ1-4; weak D call: TRBD1 (6 bases). The CDR3 is 13 amino acids. V was pared by 6 bases and J by 8 bases, with 16 bases between. Germline V gene data show CDR1 as SQVTM and CDR2 as ANQGSEA. This CDR3 is CSVRTAQGEKLFF. CDR3 nucleotides: TGCAGCGTCCGGACAGCCCAGGGGGAAAAACTGTTTTTT.

This chain uses TRBV11-2 with TRBJ1-5, with D possibly TRBD1 on 5 matching bases. The germline V gene encodes CDR1 SGHAT and CDR2 FQNNGV. The CDR3 loop spans 14 amino acids. Between the trimmed V and J ends, which lost 5 bases and 2 bases, there was a span of 10 bases. CDR3 amino acids: CASSQRQRNQPQHF. For the CDR3, the DNA is TGTGCCAGCAGCCAAAGACAGCGCAATCAGCCCCAGCATTTT.

V usage is TRBV4-1 and J usage is TRBJ1-2, with D unresolved. There are 15 residues in the CDR3. V was trimmed by 0 bases and J by 2 bases, leaving 10 bases between them. CDR1 is MGHRA, CDR2 YSYEKL, per germline. For the CDR3, the DNA is TGCGCCAGCAGCCAAGATCCAGGCAGGAACTATGGCTACACCTTC. Amino acid sequence: CASSQDPGRNYGYTF.

The chain recombines TRBV9 with TRBJ1-1; no definite D call. Germline V lookup: CDR1 SGDLS, CDR2 YYNGEE. The CDR3 covers 14 residues. The V gene lost 3 bases and the J gene lost 8 bases, with 17 bases spanning the gap. CDR3 sequence reads: CASSEAGGLREAFF. CDR3 DNA sequence: TGTGCCAGCAGCGAGGCCGGAGGATTACGGGAAGCTTTCTTT.

This sequence joins TRBV19 and TRBJ1-1; 9 positions match TRBD1. V trimming: 5 bases; J trimming: 4 bases; junction bases outside the gene matches: 5. This CDR3 region has 14 residues. The germline gives CDR1 LNHDA, CDR2 SQIVND (reference sequence). The CDR3 sequence is CASSPGTGSTEAFF. The CDR3 DNA is TGTGCCAGTAGTCCGGGGACAGGGAGCACTGAAGCTTTCTTT.

The CDR3 here is CASSVGAAPYEQYF. The CDR3 DNA is TGTGCCAGCAGCGTGGGCGCTGCCCCCTACGAGCAGTACTTC. This chain joins TRBV9 and TRBJ2-7; unclear D gene. The CDR3 is 14 residues long. Trimming pared 2 bases from V and 2 bases from J, leaving 11 bases between. Germline V gives CDR1 SGDLS, CDR2 YYNGEE.

V gene TRBV29-1 combines with J gene TRBJ2-7; D possibly corresponds to TRBD2 (7 bases). The germline gives CDR1 SQVTM, CDR2 ANQGSEA. Trimming stripped 4 bases from V and 7 bases from J, with 14 bases between. The CDR3 spans 12 residues. The chain's CDR3 is CSVAAGAWEQYF. The CDR3 bases are TGCAGCGTTGCGGCGGGGGCCTGGGAGCAGTACTTC.

This clone has just one count. The J gene is TRBJ1-2, the V gene TRBV7-8; D is unresolved. The CDR3 runs 13 residues. In germline, CDR1 is SGHVS, CDR2 FQNEAQ. The germline V and J ends were trimmed by 1 base and 6 bases, with 9 bases remaining between them. CDR3 region: CASSLDPRNGYTF. The CDR3 coding sequence is TGTGCCAGCAGCTTAGATCCCAGGAATGGCTACACCTTC.

The chain combines TRBV19 with TRBJ1-2; the D gene is possibly TRBD1 (6 bases). The germline V gene encodes CDR1 LNHDA and CDR2 SQIVND (reference sequence). The CDR3 length is 13 residues. Trimming removed 9 bases from V and 4 bases from J, with 15 bases in between. Here the CDR3 reads CARPGQQAYGYTF. CDR3 coding DNA: TGTGCCAGACCCGGACAGCAAGCCTATGGCTACACCTTC. Drawing the rest from reference TRBV19 and TRBJ1-2, the complete variable domain is DGGITQSPKYLFRKEGQNVTLSCEQNLNHDAMYWYRQDPGQGLRLIYYSQIVNDFQKGDIAEGYSVSREKKESFPLTVTSAQKNPTAFYLCARPGQQAYGYTFGSGTRLTVV.

Here the CDR3 reads CASSEDSRGIGNTIYF. CDR3 DNA sequence: TGTGCCAGCAGTGAGGACAGCCGAGGAATCGGAAACACCATATATTTT. This rearrangement joins TRBV25-1 to TRBJ1-3, with D maybe TRBD1 (6 bases). CDR1 is MGHDK and CDR2 is SYGVNS in the germline V gene. Trimming took off 3 bases at V and 4 bases at J, with 16 bases between the two ends. This CDR3 is built from 16 residues.

The chain is built from TRBV12-1 and TRBJ2-7; the DNA was not used to check the table's D call, TRBD2. TRBV12-1 is a pseudogene segment. The CDR3 runs to 12 residues. The CDR3 DNA reads TGTGCCAGCCGGGATCAATTCTACGAGCAGTACTTC. It codes for CASRDQFYEQYF.

This chain connects TRBV6-5 to TRBJ2-1, with a weak D call TRBD2 (6 bases). The CDR3 runs to 14 residues. Germline V gene sequence: CDR1 MNHEY, CDR2 SVGAGI. V was shortened by 5 bases and J by 13 bases, with 21 bases between the two germline ends. The chain's CDR3 is CASSQTASDSKQFF. Here the CDR3 DNA reads TGTGCCAGCAGTCAAACGGCTAGCGATTCTAAACAGTTCTTC.

This clone was observed a few times. The chain is built from TRBV6-1 and TRBJ2-7, with D perhaps TRBD1 (6 bases). This CDR3 has 14 amino acids. Trimming shortened V by 2 bases and J by 3 bases, and 11 bases separated the two germline ends. CDR1 and CDR2 from the germline V gene are MNHNS and SASEGT. The CDR3 nucleotides read TGTGCCAGCAGTGAACAGGACAGAAACTACGAGCAGTACTTC. The encoded protein is CASSEQDRNYEQYF.

This clone was counted only a few times. The chain carries TRBV6-5 and TRBJ2-3, with 9 nucleotides matching TRBD2. Trimming cost V 6 bases and J 2 bases; bases outside gene matches: 6. The CDR3 contains 15 residues. Germline CDR1 and CDR2: MNHEY and SVGAGI. This chain's CDR3 is CASRRAGGPTDTQYF. CDR3 DNA sequence: TGTGCCAGCAGGCGAGCGGGGGGCCCCACAGATACGCAGTATTTT.

This chain connects TRBV2 to TRBJ2-7, with TRBD1 as a possible D gene (6 bases). Germline-derived CDR1 and CDR2 are SNHLY and FYNNEI. Trimming removed 5 bases at V and 3 bases at J, with 17 bases between. The CDR3 sequence is 15 residues long. CDR3 in DNA: TGTGCCAGCAGTATGGGGGCAGGGAATTTCTACGAGCAGTACTTC. This translates into CASSMGAGNFYEQYF. The variable domain in full, with the rest retrieved from reference TRBV2 and TRBJ2-7, is EPEVTQTPSHQVTQMGQEVILRCVPISNHLYFYWYRQILGQKVEFLVSFYNNEISEKSEIFDDQFSVERPDGSNFTLKIRSTKLEDSAMYFCASSMGAGNFYEQYFGPGTRLTVT.

The chain is built from TRBV9 and TRBJ2-3; no firm D call. Trimming took 0 bases from V and 2 from J, leaving 10 bases between them. The germline V gene has CDR1 SGDLS and CDR2 YYNGEE. The CDR3 runs 15 residues. The DNA of the CDR3 is TGTGCCAGCAGCGTAGAGTACGGGTACACAGATACGCAGTATTTT. It specifies CASSVEYGYTDTQYF.

This rearrangement joins TRBV5-1 to TRBJ1-3, with D possibly TRBD1 on 6 matching bases. The length of the CDR3 is 15 residues. Germline CDR1 SGHRS, CDR2 YFSETQ. V was pared by 4 bases and J by 4 bases, with 15 bases between. CDR3 nucleotide sequence: TGCGCCAGCAGCCCCCAAGGGGGAGACGGAAACACCATATATTTT. Its translation is CASSPQGGDGNTIYF.

The V call is TRBV11-2, the J call TRBJ1-2; weak D call: TRBD1 (6 bases). V dropped 7 bases and J dropped 5 bases, with 14 bases sitting between them. Germline V gene lookup returns CDR1 SGHAT and CDR2 FQNNGV. This CDR3 contains 13 residues. CDR3 DNA sequence: TGTGCCAGCACTCATTGGACAGATTATGGCTACACCTTC. It yields the protein CASTHWTDYGYTF. Drawing the rest from reference TRBV11-2 and TRBJ1-2, the complete variable domain is EAGVAQSPRYKIIEKRQSVAFWCNPISGHATLYWYQQILGQGPKLLIQFQNNGVVDDSQLPKDRFSAERLKGVDSTLKIQPAKLEDSAVYLCASTHWTDYGYTFGSGTRLTVV.

The chain joins TRBV11-2 to TRBJ1-4; unclear D gene. With 5 bases removed from V and 2 bases from J, the gap between germline ends came to 12 bases. This CDR3 contains 15 residues. Looked up from germline, CDR1 is SGHAT and CDR2 is FQNNGV. CDR3 amino acids: CASSLGSGTNEKLFF. As DNA, the CDR3 is TGTGCCAGCAGCCTGGGTTCGGGGACTAATGAAAAACTGTTTTTT.

The chain couples TRBV7-3 to TRBJ2-1, with TRBD2 matching over 8 bases. The J segment lost 2 bases and the V segment lost 0 bases, leaving 3 bases of the junction unmatched. The CDR3 length is 16 residues. Germline V gene lookup returns CDR1 SGHTA and CDR2 FQGTGA. The CDR3 loop is CASSLTQRGTYNEQFF. For the CDR3, the DNA is TGTGCCAGCAGCTTAACTCAGCGGGGGACCTACAATGAGCAGTTCTTC.

In its sample, this clone was seen a few times. The genes are TRBV19 and TRBJ2-2, with 9 positions matching TRBD1. With V trimmed by 1 base and J by 8 bases, 5 bases remained unmatched. There are 15 residues in the CDR3. Germline V lookup: CDR1 LNHDA, CDR2 SQIVND (reference sequence). This CDR3 reads CASSIGTGARGELFF. The CDR3 DNA sequence: TGTGCCAGTAGTATAGGGACAGGGGCAAGGGGGGAGCTGTTTTTT. Drawing the rest from reference TRBV19 and TRBJ2-2, the complete variable domain is DGGITQSPKYLFRKEGQNVTLSCEQNLNHDAMYWYRQDPGQGLRLIYYSQIVNDFQKGDIAEGYSVSREKKESFPLTVTSAQKNPTAFYLCASSIGTGARGELFFGEGSRLTVL.